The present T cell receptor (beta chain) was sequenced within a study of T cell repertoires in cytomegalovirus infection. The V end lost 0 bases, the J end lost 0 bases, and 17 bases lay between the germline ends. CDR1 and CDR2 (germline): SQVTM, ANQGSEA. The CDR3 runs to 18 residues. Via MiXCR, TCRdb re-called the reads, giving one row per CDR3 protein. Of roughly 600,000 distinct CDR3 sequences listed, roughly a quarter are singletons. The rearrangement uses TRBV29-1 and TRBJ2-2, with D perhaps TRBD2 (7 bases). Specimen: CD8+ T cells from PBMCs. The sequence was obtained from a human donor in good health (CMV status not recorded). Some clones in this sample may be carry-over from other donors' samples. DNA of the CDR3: TGCAGCGTTGAAGATCCGCGGGGGCGATACTCGAACACCGGGGAGCTGTTTTTT. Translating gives CSVEDPRGRYSNTGELFF.